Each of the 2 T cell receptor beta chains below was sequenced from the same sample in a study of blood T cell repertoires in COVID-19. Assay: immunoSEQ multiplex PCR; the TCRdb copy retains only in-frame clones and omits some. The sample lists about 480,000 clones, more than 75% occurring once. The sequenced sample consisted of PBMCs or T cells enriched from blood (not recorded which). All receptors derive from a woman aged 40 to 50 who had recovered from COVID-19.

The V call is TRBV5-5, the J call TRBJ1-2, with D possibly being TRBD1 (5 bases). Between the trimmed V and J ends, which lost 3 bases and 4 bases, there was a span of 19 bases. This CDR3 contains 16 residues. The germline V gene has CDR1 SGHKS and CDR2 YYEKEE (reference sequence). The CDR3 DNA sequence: TGTGCCAGCAGCTGGACCCCGGGACCGGGGGTCTATGGCTACACCTTC. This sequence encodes CASSWTPGPGVYGYTF.

The CDR3 region is CASSLTAGAYEQYF. The CDR3 DNA reads as TGTGCCAGCAGTTTAACAGCAGGGGCCTACGAGCAGTACTTC. The chain carries TRBV27 and TRBJ2-7; D may be TRBD1 (6 bases). V lost 2 bases and J 2 bases, leaving 10 bases between the germline ends. The V gene's germline CDR1 is MNHEY and CDR2 SMNVEV (reference sequence). The CDR3 covers 14 residues.